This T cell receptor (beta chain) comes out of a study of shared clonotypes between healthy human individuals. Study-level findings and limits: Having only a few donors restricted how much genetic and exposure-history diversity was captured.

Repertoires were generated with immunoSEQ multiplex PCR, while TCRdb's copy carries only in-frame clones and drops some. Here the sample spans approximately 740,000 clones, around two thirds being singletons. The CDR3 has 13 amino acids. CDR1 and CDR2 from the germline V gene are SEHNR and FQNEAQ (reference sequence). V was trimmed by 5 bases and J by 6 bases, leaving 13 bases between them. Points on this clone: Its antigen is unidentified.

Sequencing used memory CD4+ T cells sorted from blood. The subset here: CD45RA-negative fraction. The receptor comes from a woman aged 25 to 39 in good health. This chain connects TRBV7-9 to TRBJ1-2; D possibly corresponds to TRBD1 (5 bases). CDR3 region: CASSQGRSDGYTF. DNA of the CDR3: TGTGCCAGCAGCCAGGGACGATCGGATGGCTACACCTTC.